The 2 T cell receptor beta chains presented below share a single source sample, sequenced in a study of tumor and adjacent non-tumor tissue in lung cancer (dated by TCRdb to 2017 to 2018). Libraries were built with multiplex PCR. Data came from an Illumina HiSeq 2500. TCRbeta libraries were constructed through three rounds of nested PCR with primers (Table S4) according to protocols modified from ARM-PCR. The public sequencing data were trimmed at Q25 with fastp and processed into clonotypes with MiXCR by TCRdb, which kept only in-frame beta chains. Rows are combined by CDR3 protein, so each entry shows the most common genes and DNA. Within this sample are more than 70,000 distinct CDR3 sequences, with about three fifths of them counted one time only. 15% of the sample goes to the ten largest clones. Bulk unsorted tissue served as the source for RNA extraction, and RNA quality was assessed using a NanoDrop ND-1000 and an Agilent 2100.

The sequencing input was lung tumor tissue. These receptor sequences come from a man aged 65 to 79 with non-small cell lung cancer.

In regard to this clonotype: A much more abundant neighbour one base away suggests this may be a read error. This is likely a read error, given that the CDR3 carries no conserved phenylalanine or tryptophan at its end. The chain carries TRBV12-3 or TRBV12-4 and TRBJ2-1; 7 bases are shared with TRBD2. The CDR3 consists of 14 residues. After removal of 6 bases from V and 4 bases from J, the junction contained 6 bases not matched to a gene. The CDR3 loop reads CASSRGEGYNEQFS. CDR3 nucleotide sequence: TGTGCCAGCAGCCGGGGGGAGGGATACAATGAGCAGTTCTCC.

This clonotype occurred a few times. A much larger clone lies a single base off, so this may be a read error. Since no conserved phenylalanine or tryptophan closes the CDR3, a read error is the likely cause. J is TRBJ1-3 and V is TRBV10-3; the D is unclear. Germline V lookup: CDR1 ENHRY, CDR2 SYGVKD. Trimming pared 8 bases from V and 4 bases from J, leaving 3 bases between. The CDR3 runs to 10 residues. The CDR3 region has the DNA TGTGCCATCGGGGGAAACACCATATATCTT. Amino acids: CAIGGNTIYL.